The subject of this entry is one T cell receptor beta chain. The antigen this receptor binds is unknown. No clone much larger than this one lies a single base away; base qualities are absent. This record comes from a study of blood T cell repertoires in COVID-19 (dated by TCRdb to 2018 to 2020). About the investigation overall: Collaborator samples came from the United States, Italy and Spain and covered acute and convalescent phases of COVID-19. Deeply sampled blood TCRbeta repertoires from subjects exposed to, actively infected with, or recovered from COVID-19 were included in the dataset. A de-identified subject ID, COVID-19 status, age in years and sex were almost always included in the sample metadata. The repertoires were released in a freely available public database meant as a resource for research on the immune response to SARS-CoV-2. The samples were drawn from the first 160 participants of the ongoing ImmuneRACE study and from about 1,200 subjects provided by 6 global collaborators. The material from the prospective study consisted of cDNA or gDNA derived from T cells, B-cell-depleted T cells, or PBMCs. HLA class I and class II types, where available, came from metadata supplied by the sample provider rather than from assay-based typing.

The immunoSEQ Assay, a bias-controlled multiplex PCR, was used to amplify TCRbeta CDR3 regions from genomic DNA. As for the authors' bioinformatics: Nucleated cell counts per sample were estimated from amplification of reference gene primers within the assay. To quantify the absolute abundance of each unique TCRbeta CDR3 rearrangement, sequence reads were collapsed and filtered. For each sample, productive Simpson clonality was calculated by taking the square root of Simpson's diversity index across productive rearrangements. In its TCRdb copy, this immuneACCESS table keeps in-frame sequences only and misses some clones. Where compared with another copy, unresolved V genes explain less than half of these, and the others have no known cause. From that table come the V and J calls and clone size; the DNA was used to work out D and trimming. For this sample there are around 150,000 clones; roughly 90% appear just once. Approximately 7% of the sample goes to the ten largest clones.

According to the germline V gene (reference sequence), CDR1 reads LNHDA and CDR2 reads SQIVND. Trimming takes 7 bases off V and 1 base off J; junction bases not matched to a gene: 6. The CDR3 holds 15 amino acids from the cysteine to the phenylalanine. Only the CDR3 portion is preserved as DNA: 45 bases, with reading frame beginning at the first base. What the work shows at the level of the full study, not this receptor alone: The quantity of clinical and demographic metadata differed by source and by participant and was supplied without curation.

In the prospective study, participants were about 18 to 95 years old, resided in fewer than 25 geographic areas of the United States, and were enrolled through a virtual design. In the prospective study, cohorts were assigned on the basis of participant-reported clinical history obtained from a screening survey and a study questionnaire. Recovered participants in ImmuneRACE Cohort 3 were defined by two consecutive negative NP/OP PCR tests, clearance by a healthcare professional, or resolution of symptoms. In the prospective study, whole blood, serum and a nasopharyngeal or oropharyngeal swab were collected from each participant by mobile phlebotomists. Participants in the prospective study had the option to provide additional blood draws and questionnaires over a roughly 2-month period. Prospective study blood samples were shipped either frozen or at room temperature before DNA extraction.

The sequence was obtained from a woman aged 45-65 years who had recovered from COVID-19. The receptor chain draws on TRBV19 and TRBJ2-2; a stretch of 7 junction bases matches TRBD1. What was sequenced was PBMCs or T cells enriched from blood (not recorded which). The nucleotide sequence reads TGTGCCAGTAAGCTCGACAGGGAGAACACCGGGGAGCTGTTTTTT. It translates to CASKLDRENTGELFF.